The 11 T cell receptor beta chains below were found in one sample sequenced in a study of T cell clonotyping in hematopoietic cell transplantation. TCRdb's copy holds only in-frame clones and misses some; the assay was immunoSEQ multiplex PCR. Of about 26,000 clones in the sample, roughly 82% were seen once. The time point here: recipient sample about 28 days before transplant, after cytoreduction. The sample was peripheral blood mononuclear cells, taken before stem cell transplant. The receptor set was obtained from a woman aged 60-75 years with acute myeloid leukemia. Some clones in this sample may be carry-over from other donors' samples.

For this clone: Compared with germline, one end of the junction differs, possibly owing to a read error. This rearrangement joins TRBV6-6 to TRBJ2-6; D unresolved. This CDR3 has 15 amino acids. Germline assignment: CDR1 MNHNY and CDR2 SVGAGI (reference sequence). CDR3 sequence: CASSPSASGANVLTF. CDR3 in DNA: TGCGCCAGCAGCCCCTCTGCTTCTGGGGCCAACGTCCTGACTTTC.

In this sample, this clone turned up a few times. The V gene is TRBV29-1, the J gene TRBJ2-7; D is ambiguous. V lost 1 base and J 0 bases, leaving 7 bases between the germline ends. The CDR3 contains 13 residues. CDR1 SQVTM and CDR2 ANQGSEA come from the germline V gene. The CDR3 sequence: CSVEGENSYEQYF. The CDR3 bases are TGCAGCGTTGAAGGGGAAAACTCCTACGAGCAGTACTTC.

The chain joins TRBV4-3 to TRBJ2-2, with 9 bases fitting TRBD2. The V and J ends lost 0 bases and 4 bases, in that order; junction bases with no gene match: 6. Germline V gene lookup returns CDR1 LGHNA and CDR2 YSLEER. The CDR3 consists of 17 residues. This CDR3 is CASSQDRLAGPTGELFF. CDR3 DNA: TGCGCCAGCAGCCAAGATCGGCTAGCGGGACCCACCGGGGAGCTGTTTTTT.

The V and J genes are TRBV19 and TRBJ2-1; D ambiguous. Trimming stripped 1 base from V and 8 bases from J, with 15 bases between. Germline lookup yields CDR1 LNHDA and CDR2 SQIVND (reference sequence). There are 15 residues in the CDR3. CDR3 sequence: CASSIGLRAFDEQFF. CDR3 nucleotide sequence: TGTGCCAGTAGTATAGGTCTAAGAGCATTTGATGAGCAGTTCTTC. The whole variable domain, remainder taken from reference TRBV19 and TRBJ2-1, is DGGITQSPKYLFRKEGQNVTLSCEQNLNHDAMYWYRQDPGQGLRLIYYSQIVNDFQKGDIAEGYSVSREKKESFPLTVTSAQKNPTAFYLCASSIGLRAFDEQFFGPGTRLTVL.

This rearrangement joins TRBV11-2 to TRBJ2-7; D call uncertain. The CDR3 spans 12 residues. V was pared by 2 bases and J by 5 bases, with 7 bases between. CDR1 is SGHAT and CDR2 is FQNNGV in the germline V gene. CDR3 loop: CASSLRTHEQYF. CDR3 nucleotide sequence: TGTGCCAGCAGCTTAAGGACCCACGAGCAGTACTTC.

CDR3 nucleotides: TGCAGCGTTGATGGGGCAGGGGGCCCGACAGATACGCAGTATTTT. Translation: CSVDGAGGPTDTQYF. The chain uses TRBV29-1 and TRBJ2-3; 8 positions match TRBD1. Germline CDR1 SQVTM, CDR2 ANQGSEA. This CDR3 contains 15 residues. Germline trimming cut 3 bases from V and 3 bases from J; bases unmatched to any gene: 8.

The rearrangement uses TRBV29-1 and TRBJ1-5; TRBD1 agrees at 8 bases. The CDR3 has 12 amino acids. The germline V gene encodes CDR1 SQVTM and CDR2 ANQGSEA. J lost 7 bases, V lost 4 bases, and 3 bases had no gene match. The CDR3, as DNA: TGCAGCGTTGGGACAGGGTGGCAGCCCCAGCATTTT. Its protein product is CSVGTGWQPQHF.

The rearrangement links TRBV7-2 to TRBJ2-1; D is unclear. The CDR3 sequence is 13 residues long. Germline V gives CDR1 SGHTA, CDR2 FQGNSA. The V end lost 6 bases, the J end lost 7 bases, and 13 bases lay between the germline ends. The chain's CDR3 is CASSPGFGNEQFF. The DNA for the CDR3 is TGTGCCAGCAGTCCGGGTTTCGGAAATGAGCAGTTCTTC.

The rearrangement links TRBV21-1 to TRBJ2-7; TRBD1 is the table's D call, not checked against the DNA. TRBV21-1 is a known pseudogene. CDR3 length equals 13 residues. The CDR3 protein is CASSKGHGYEQYF. The CDR3 DNA sequence: TGTGCCAGCAGCAAAGGACACGGATACGAGCAGTACTTC.

The chain combines TRBV19 with TRBJ2-7; D is possibly TRBD1 (6 bases). Germline-derived CDR1 and CDR2 are LNHDA and SQIVND (reference sequence). V dropped 3 bases and J dropped 3 bases, with 15 bases sitting between them. The CDR3 contains 15 residues. DNA of the CDR3: TGTGCCAGTAGTATGATAAAGGGGACAAACTACGAGCAGTACTTC. This codes for CASSMIKGTNYEQYF.

The chain links TRBV27 to TRBJ2-7; D may correspond to TRBD1 or TRBD2 (5 bases each). V was clipped by 2 bases and J by 3 bases, with 11 bases between them. The germline V gene has CDR1 MNHEY and CDR2 SMNVEV (reference sequence). This CDR3 spans 14 amino acids. The CDR3, as DNA: TGTGCCAGCAGTTTAGGGGGAGAATTCTACGAGCAGTACTTC. Translated: CASSLGGEFYEQYF.